Each of the 19 T cell receptor beta chains below was sequenced from the same sample in a study of T cells after yellow fever vaccination. TCRdb analysed the 5' RACE reads with MiXCR anew, one entry per CDR3 protein. Of approximately 330,000 distinct CDR3 sequences listed, approximately 12% were seen once; the top ten hold approximately 3.3%. Sequencing was performed on CD4+ T cells sorted from PBMCs, taken 15 days after the yellow fever booster vaccination. These receptors all come from a man aged 18 to 30 who received the YFV17D yellow fever vaccine.

This sequence joins TRBV4-2 and TRBJ2-1, with 8 bases matching TRBD2. This CDR3 comprises 17 residues. Germline V gene lookup returns CDR1 LGHNA and CDR2 YNFKEQ. V lost 0 bases and J lost 6; bases outside the gene matches: 10. CDR3 sequence (DNA): TGTGCCAGCAGCCAAGATCTTAGGCGGGGGGCCCTCAATGAGCAGTTCTTC. Amino acids: CASSQDLRRGALNEQFF.

This clonotype was seen repeatedly, ten times or more. The genes are TRBV5-1 and TRBJ2-3; TRBD1 matches 7 bases. V was pared by 3 bases and J by 1 base, with 11 bases of the junction left unmatched. The CDR3 extends over 17 amino acids. The germline CDR1 and CDR2 sequences are SGHRS and YFSETQ. The CDR3 spells CASSSSPTGEGTDTQYF. The CDR3 nucleotides are TGCGCCAGCAGCTCCTCCCCCACAGGGGAAGGCACAGATACGCAGTATTTT.

J is TRBJ2-1 and V is TRBV7-2; D gene ambiguous. Germline V CDR1 and CDR2: SGHTA, FQGNSA. The CDR3 is made up of 14 amino acids. The V end was cut by 3 bases, the J end by 7 bases, with 13 bases between. The CDR3 here is CASSFSFSVNEQFF. The CDR3 region has the DNA TGTGCCAGCAGCTTTTCCTTTTCGGTTAATGAGCAGTTCTTC.

This clonotype was seen a handful of times. V usage is TRBV6-1 and J usage is TRBJ2-7; 7 nucleotides align to TRBD1. The CDR3 covers 14 residues. CDR1 MNHNS and CDR2 SASEGT come from the germline V gene. J lost 6 bases, V lost 6 bases, and 11 bases had no gene match. The CDR3 loop reads CASSGRRGYVEQYF. The CDR3 nucleotides are TGTGCCAGCAGCGGGCGCAGGGGGTATGTCGAGCAGTACTTC.

This clonotype has only a few counts. The chain joins TRBV7-3 to TRBJ2-3, with TRBD1 matching over 7 bases. V lost 6 bases and J lost 5; bases outside the gene matches: 2. CDR1 SGHTA and CDR2 FQGTGA come from the germline V gene. There are 12 residues in the CDR3. The CDR3 DNA sequence: TGTGCCAGCAGTCGACAGGGAGATACGCAGTATTTT. It codes for CASSRQGDTQYF.

This clonotype was found many times. Germline and junction disagree at one end, which may indicate a read error. V gene TRBV3-1 combines with J gene TRBJ2-5; D possibly corresponds to TRBD2 (5 bases). This CDR3 has 14 amino acids. CDR1 is LGHDT, CDR2 YNNKEL, per germline (reference sequence). This CDR3 reads CASSQGLGQETQYF. Here the CDR3 DNA reads TGCGCCAGCAGCCAAGGACTGGGGCAAGAGACCCAGTACTTC.

The chain couples TRBV12-3 or TRBV12-4 to TRBJ2-2; D ambiguous. The V gene lost 11 bases and the J gene lost 7 bases, with 11 bases spanning the gap. This CDR3 is 11 amino acids long. CDR3 amino acids: CASRGGGELFF. CDR3 coding DNA: TGTGCCTCTCGCGGCGGCGGGGAGCTGTTTTTT.

V and J are TRBV24-1 and TRBJ1-2; no firm D call. Germline assignment: CDR1 KGHDR and CDR2 SFDVKD. With 6 bases removed from V and 0 bases from J, the gap between germline ends came to 7 bases. This CDR3 is built from 13 residues. CDR3 protein: CATSQDSNYGYTF. CDR3 nucleotide sequence: TGTGCCACCAGTCAGGATTCTAACTATGGCTACACCTTC.

V gene TRBV4-1 combines with J gene TRBJ1-2, with no clear D. The CDR3 totals 15 residues. V gave up 0 bases and J gave up 5 bases, with 13 bases separating them. The germline CDR1 and CDR2 sequences are MGHRA and YSYEKL. This chain's CDR3 is CASSQDREVGYGYTF. As DNA, the CDR3 is TGCGCCAGCAGCCAAGATCGGGAGGTTGGGTATGGCTACACCTTC.

The table lists this clonotype with a few counts. This chain uses TRBV11-2 with TRBJ2-4, with a possible D match to TRBD1 (6 bases). The germline V and J ends were trimmed by 4 bases and 0 bases, with 13 bases remaining between them. This CDR3 is built from 16 residues. Germline V gene data show CDR1 as SGHAT and CDR2 as FQNNGV. This CDR3 is CASSYPTGVAKNIQYF. CDR3 DNA: TGTGCCAGCAGCTATCCGACAGGAGTAGCCAAAAACATTCAGTACTTC. The variable domain in full, completed from reference TRBV11-2 and TRBJ2-4, reads EAGVAQSPRYKIIEKRQSVAFWCNPISGHATLYWYQQILGQGPKLLIQFQNNGVVDDSQLPKDRFSAERLKGVDSTLKIQPAKLEDSAVYLCASSYPTGVAKNIQYFGAGTRLSVL.

This clonotype was found a few times. The chain joins TRBV5-1 to TRBJ1-1; TRBD1 aligns across 10 bases. The V gene's germline CDR1 is SGHRS and CDR2 YFSETQ. V shed 4 bases and J 7 bases; nucleotides not matched to a gene: 4. The CDR3 length is 13 residues. The CDR3 is CASSTDRGFEAFF. The CDR3, as DNA: TGCGCCAGCAGCACGGACAGGGGGTTTGAAGCTTTCTTT.

The chain is built from TRBV6-2 or TRBV6-3 and TRBJ1-1; 7 bases map to TRBD1. Germline V CDR1 and CDR2: MNHEY, SVGEGT. V gave up 5 bases and J gave up 1 base; unmatched junction bases: 7. The length of the CDR3 is 15 residues. This CDR3 reads CASSESRDRNTEAFF. DNA of the CDR3: TGTGCCAGCAGTGAAAGCCGGGACAGGAACACTGAAGCTTTCTTT.

This clonotype was detected a few times. The genes are TRBV14 and TRBJ2-3; D not certain. V gave up 4 bases and J gave up 1 base, with 12 bases separating them. The CDR3 contains 15 residues. Germline CDR1 and CDR2: SGHDN and FVKESK. The CDR3 coding sequence is TGTGCCAGCAGCCCCGCGATCCCCCGCACAGATACGCAGTATTTT. Amino acids: CASSPAIPRTDTQYF.

This chain connects TRBV29-1 to TRBJ2-1, with 8 positions matching TRBD1. With V trimmed by 7 bases and J by 9 bases, 17 bases remained unmatched. This CDR3 spans 15 amino acids. The V gene's germline CDR1 is SQVTM and CDR2 ANQGSEA. The DNA of the CDR3 is TGCAGCGCCTTACCAGCAGGGGGCAACGTGGGTGAGCAGTTCTTC. It is translated as CSALPAGGNVGEQFF.

This clonotype was detected only a few times. The genes are TRBV18 and TRBJ2-6; 8 nucleotides match TRBD1. The V segment lost 5 bases and the J segment 0 bases; nucleotides outside the gene matches: 6. The CDR3 covers 17 residues. In germline, CDR1 is KGHSH, CDR2 LQKENI. The CDR3 DNA reads TGTGCCAGCTCAGAACAGGGACAGGACTCTGGGGCCAACGTCCTGACTTTC. Translating it yields CASSEQGQDSGANVLTF.

CDR3 loop: CSVDPLSGPDEKLFF. The CDR3 DNA reads TGCAGCGTTGATCCCTTGTCAGGGCCTGATGAAAAACTGTTTTTT. V usage is TRBV29-1 and J usage is TRBJ1-4; TRBD1 might be the D (5 bases). Germline lookup yields CDR1 SQVTM and CDR2 ANQGSEA. Trimming removed 3 bases at V and 6 bases at J, with 17 bases between. The CDR3 runs 15 residues.

The rearrangement joins TRBV20-1 to TRBJ2-5, with D perhaps TRBD1 or TRBD2 (5 bases each). Germline V gene lookup returns CDR1 DFQATT and CDR2 SNEGSKA (reference sequence). CDR3 length: 14 residues. Deletions cut 1 base from V and 1 base from J, with 10 bases between. Written as DNA, the CDR3 is TGCAGTGCTAGAGTAGTCGGGGCCCAAGAGACCCAGTACTTC. This encodes CSARVVGAQETQYF.

This clonotype was counted only a few times. The genes are TRBV24-1 and TRBJ2-5, with 8 nucleotides matching TRBD2. Germline trimming cut 5 bases from V and 2 bases from J; bases unmatched to any gene: 9. CDR1 and CDR2 from the germline V gene are KGHDR and SFDVKD. The CDR3 runs to 16 residues. The CDR3 sequence: CATSAPGGAHQETQYF. CDR3 bases: TGTGCCACCAGTGCCCCCGGGGGGGCTCATCAAGAGACCCAGTACTTC.

This chain connects TRBV3-1 to TRBJ2-3, with D unresolved. The CDR3 sequence is 15 residues long. Germline V CDR1 and CDR2: LGHDT, YNNKEL (reference sequence). V shed 1 base and J shed 5 bases, with 13 bases lying between them. The chain's CDR3 is CASSQVGYERDTQYF. The CDR3 coding sequence is TGTGCCAGCAGCCAAGTGGGATACGAAAGAGATACGCAGTATTTT.